A single sample is the source of the 9 T cell receptor beta chains below, sequenced in a study of blood T cell repertoires in COVID-19. Sequencing used immunoSEQ multiplex PCR; TCRdb keeps in-frame clones, though not all of them. Counted here are approximately 38,000 clones, 75% to 95% occurring once; the ten biggest clones make up 5.5%. Sequencing input: peripheral blood. Source of these receptors: a woman at least 80 years old with acute or convalescent COVID-19.

V is TRBV7-9 and J is TRBJ2-3; TRBD2 matches at 13 bases. The CDR3 runs 16 residues. Germline V gives CDR1 SEHNR, CDR2 FQNEAQ (reference sequence). Trimming removed 5 bases from V and 1 base from J; junction bases left unmatched: 3. The CDR3 here is CASSKGTSGGTDTQYF. CDR3 nucleotide sequence: TGTGCCAGCAGCAAGGGGACTAGCGGGGGCACAGATACGCAGTATTTT.

V and J are TRBV4-2 and TRBJ1-1, with TRBD1 matching over 7 bases. V was clipped by 3 bases and J by 7 bases; unmatched bases: 5. Germline CDR1 and CDR2: LGHNA and YNFKEQ. The CDR3 spans 13 residues. CDR3 DNA: TGTGCCAGCAGCCAGGGACAGCTAGGTGAAGCTTTCTTT. Protein product: CASSQGQLGEAFF.

J is TRBJ2-7 and V is TRBV7-2; D not certain. Trimming left V 5 bases short and J 2 bases short, with 10 bases between. The CDR3 length is 13 residues. Germline assignment: CDR1 SGHTA and CDR2 FQGNSA. Here the CDR3 DNA reads TGTGCCAGCAGCACCCGACAAGCCTACGAGCAGTACTTC. It encodes CASSTRQAYEQYF.

The genes are TRBV6-2 or TRBV6-3 and TRBJ1-4; possible D gene TRBD1, 5 bases. The germline V and J ends were trimmed by 2 bases and 10 bases, with 5 bases remaining between them. The CDR3 runs 11 residues. The germline CDR1 and CDR2 sequences are MNHEY and SVGEGT. CDR3 loop: CASSYQGKLFF. CDR3 nucleotide sequence: TGTGCCAGCAGTTACCAGGGAAAACTGTTTTTT.

The chain employs TRBV24-1 and TRBJ2-2, with 9 nucleotides matching TRBD2. Looked up from germline, CDR1 is KGHDR and CDR2 is SFDVKD. The V gene end was trimmed by 2 bases and the J gene end by 6 bases; junction bases not matched to a gene: 12. This CDR3 is 18 amino acids long. Written as DNA, the CDR3 is TGTGCCACCAGTGATTCCACCGGGGACCAGCGGGAGGCCGGGGAGCTGTTTTTT. Protein: CATSDSTGDQREAGELFF.

The CDR3 DNA sequence: TGTGCCAGCAGTTACTCCCGGACAGTGCTGAACACTGAAGCTTTCTTT. It encodes CASSYSRTVLNTEAFF. The chain links TRBV6-6 to TRBJ1-1, with D tentatively TRBD1 (6 bases). Trimming took off 0 bases at V and 0 bases at J, with 11 bases between the two ends. CDR1 and CDR2 (germline): MNHNY, SVGAGI (reference sequence). The CDR3 consists of 16 residues.

V usage is TRBV30 and J usage is TRBJ1-1, with 8 bases identical to TRBD1. After removal of 1 base from V and 5 bases from J, the junction contained 6 bases not matched to a gene. This CDR3 comprises 14 residues. Germline values: CDR1 GTSNPN, CDR2 SVGIG (reference sequence). CDR3 loop: CAWSGGTGYTEAFF. CDR3 sequence (DNA): TGTGCCTGGAGTGGAGGGACAGGATATACTGAAGCTTTCTTT. The complete variable domain, with remaining parts taken from reference TRBV30 and TRBJ1-1, reads SQTIHQWPATLVQPVGSPLSLECTVEGTSNPNLYWYRQAAGRGLQLLFYSVGIGQISSEVPQNLSASRPQDRQFILSSKKLLLSDSGFYLCAWSGGTGYTEAFFGQGTRLTVV.

This rearrangement joins TRBV5-1 to TRBJ2-2; D not resolved. Germline V gene lookup returns CDR1 SGHRS and CDR2 YFSETQ. The V end was cut by 2 bases, the J end by 2 bases, with 10 bases between. The CDR3 is made up of 15 amino acids. CDR3 sequence (DNA): TGCGCCAGCAGCTTCATGACTCACAACACCGGGGAGCTGTTTTTT. This encodes CASSFMTHNTGELFF.

The rearrangement uses TRBV5-5 and TRBJ2-5; the match to TRBD1 covers 7 bases. V lost 4 bases, J lost 1 base, and 7 bases stayed unmatched. CDR1 and CDR2 from the germline V gene are SGHKS and YYEKEE (reference sequence). The CDR3 has 15 amino acids. The CDR3 reads CASSNTGVFQETQYF. CDR3 coding DNA: TGTGCCAGCAGCAATACAGGGGTATTCCAAGAGACCCAGTACTTC.